The rows below give T cell receptor beta chains drawn from one sample of a study of OX40 agonist ivuxolimab in advanced cancers. Clones were sequenced by immunoSEQ multiplex PCR, and TCRdb holds only the in-frame ones, with some missing. The profile shows about 89,000 clones, about 92% of them singletons. This specimen consisted of CD4+ or CD8+ T cells sorted from blood, obtained in a trial of the OX40 agonist ivuxolimab. Every receptor here comes from an adult with an advanced solid tumor such as melanoma, head and neck, liver or kidney cancer. Both conserved end residues are part of each CDR3. The D gene is left open where the match is weak. Clone size is not always given. Where it is, it says once, few, many or a class for expanded clones.

J,D,V,size,DNA,CDR3
TRBJ2-7,-,TRBV19,few,TGTGCCAGTAGACTGGACGGATCCTACGAGCAGTACTTC,CASRLDGSYEQYF
TRBJ1-3,-,TRBV4-2,-,TGTGCCAGCAGGAGAGACAGCTTCTCTGGAAACACCATATATTTT,CASRRDSFSGNTIYF
TRBJ1-1,-,TRBV29-1,-,TGCAGCGCGGATAGACAGGTTGGAACTGAAGCTTTCTTT,CSADRQVGTEAFF
TRBJ2-1,TRBD2,TRBV6-5,-,TGTGCCAGCAGTTACGTTGGCGGGGGGGACAATGAGCAGTTCTTC,CASSYVGGGDNEQFF
TRBJ1-5,-,TRBV19,-,TGTGCCAGTAGTACCCTTTCGGACGCCCTTAGCAATCAGCCCCAGCATTTT,CASSTLSDALSNQPQHF
TRBJ1-3,-,TRBV28,-,TGTGCCAGCAGTCAGACGTTTATTGATTACACCATATATTTT,CASSQTFIDYTIYF
TRBJ1-1,TRBD1,TRBV6-5,-,TGTGCCAGCAGTTACAAACAGGGGGCCACTGAAGCTTTCTTT,CASSYKQGATEAFF
TRBJ2-2,TRBD1,TRBV27,-,TGTGCCAGCAAATTAGACAGGGGTTTAGGGCCGCGCACCGGGGAGCTGTTTTTT,CASKLDRGLGPRTGELFF
TRBJ2-1,TRBD2,TRBV10-1,-,TGCGCCAGCAGTGGGGTCAGGGTAGCGGGGGGGCCCGACAATGAGCAGTTCTTC,CASSGVRVAGGPDNEQFF
TRBJ2-3,-,TRBV11-2,-,TGTGCCAGCAGCTCCCGTGGTACCCTGACAGATACGCAGTATTTT,CASSSRGTLTDTQYF
TRBJ2-1,TRBD1,TRBV2,-,TGTGCCAGTTCCGGGACAGGGGTACCCAATGAGCAGTTCTTC,CASSGTGVPNEQFF
TRBJ2-1,TRBD2,TRBV7-3,once,TGTGCCAGCAGCTCAGAGGCGCTAGCGGGCAACAATGAGCAGTTCTTC,CASSSEALAGNNEQFF
TRBJ2-3,-,TRBV6-5,-,TGTGCCAGCAGTTCCGTGACAGATACGCAGTATTTT,CASSSVTDTQYF
TRBJ1-5,-,TRBV30,few,TGTGCCTGGAGTTTGGATAACAATCAGCCCCAGCATTTT,CAWSLDNNQPQHF
TRBJ2-2,TRBD1,TRBV5-1,-,TGCGCCAGCAGCCTGGGGACAGGGAACACCGGGGAGCTGTTTTTT,CASSLGTGNTGELFF
TRBJ1-4,TRBD1,TRBV19,-,TGTGCCAGTAGTCTCCCAGGGGGTCCTAATGAAAAACTGTTTTTT,CASSLPGGPNEKLFF
TRBJ1-6,-,TRBV2,-,TGTGCCAGCAGTACTTTACCTATTTCACCCCTCCACTTT,CASSTLPISPLHF
TRBJ1-3,TRBD1,TRBV2,-,TGTGCCAGCGAGAGGGACAGGTCTGGAAACACCATATATTTT,CASERDRSGNTIYF
TRBJ2-3,-,TRBV18,-,TGTGCCAGCTCAACGGGCCCCACAGATACGCAGTATTTT,CASSTGPTDTQYF
TRBJ2-2,-,TRBV19,-,TGTGCCAGCCACAGGGGGGGTTCGAACACCGGGGAGCTGTTTTTT,CASHRGGSNTGELFF
TRBJ1-2,TRBD1,TRBV4-1,-,TGCGCCAGCAGTCGCGACGGGACAGGATCCACAAGATCGGGAGGCTACACCTTC,CASSRDGTGSTRSGGYTF
TRBJ1-2,TRBD1,TRBV19,-,TGTGCCAGTAGTATAGGGGGGACAGGGGGTAACTATGGCTACACCTTC,CASSIGGTGGNYGYTF
TRBJ2-1,TRBD2,TRBV28,-,TGTGCCAGCAGTAGACCTCCGGGACTAGCGGGTCGGAATGAGCAGTTCTTC,CASSRPPGLAGRNEQFF
TRBJ2-1,-,TRBV30,-,TGTGCCTGGAGTGTAACGGGAAATGAGCAGTTCTTC,CAWSVTGNEQFF
TRBJ1-4,-,TRBV5-6,-,TGTGCCAGCAGCTTCAGGGGTAGGGATGAAAAACTGTTTTTT,CASSFRGRDEKLFF
TRBJ1-2,-,TRBV29-1,many,TGCAGCGTTGAGTCGACAGGTCGTCTCGGCTACACCTTC,CSVESTGRLGYTF